One TCR beta chain is described in this entry. Its antigen is still unknown. Base qualities were left out, and no much larger clone turns up one base away. The treatment or condition tag for this specimen amounts to: allogeneic hematopoietic cell transplantation with graft depleted of TCRalphabeta T cells and CD19 B cells. Transplant recipients were children who received TCRalphabeta/CD19-depleted allogeneic hematopoietic cell grafts. The germline V end is reduced by 9 bases and the J end by 0 bases; junction bases left unmatched: 3. CDR1 and CDR2 are read off the germline V gene (reference sequence) as MNHEY and SMNVEV. There are 16 amino acids in the CDR3, from cysteine to phenylalanine inclusive. This entry keeps only the CDR3 DNA: 48 bases, framed from base 1. The data derive from a study of T-cell reconstitution after alpha-beta-depleted transplantation in children (TCRdb year 2016). In terms of the full investigation: The study quantitatively tracked T-cell immune reconstitution after TCRalphabeta/CD19-depleted allogeneic hematopoietic cell transplantation in children using TCR repertoire profiling. Overall study outcomes, separate from this receptor: In some patients, the high TCRbeta diversity seen at day 60 was put down to recipient T cells and intrathymic progenitors that had survived conditioning. The apparently early alphabetaT-cell count recovery about two months after transplant was reportedly dependent on only several hundred rapidly expanded clones derived from non-depleted graft cells. Hyperexpanded clone frequencies declined over subsequent months; after one year, T-cell counts and TCRbeta diversity were mostly attributed to newly produced T cells.

The library was generated by PCR. TCRdb shows the sequencer as Illumina HiSeq 2500. To normalize quantification of the TCRbeta repertoire, the TCR libraries were built with molecular barcoding that relied on unique molecular identifiers. TCRdb reprocessed the public reads (quality trimming at Q25 with fastp, clone calling with MiXCR) and kept in-frame beta chains. Merged by CDR3 protein, the rows form single entries marked with the most common genes and DNA. The sample table records 300,000 to 400,000 distinct CDR3 sequences; roughly 17% of these occur just once. About 41% of the sample goes to the ten largest clones.

The V and J segments used are TRBV27 and TRBJ2-4; 15 junctional bases match TRBD2. The receptor's source is a male patient between 2 and 15 years old who had a stem cell transplant for acute lymphoblastic leukemia, so the T cells may come from the graft donor. The sample in question was PBMCs, mostly from graft donor cells, obtained 360 days after TCRalphabeta/CD19-depleted stem cell transplant. The CDR3 reads CARRTSGRGAKNIQYF. The sequenced DNA is TGTGCCAGACGGACTAGCGGGAGGGGAGCCAAAAACATTCAGTACTTC.